The source of this T cell receptor beta chain is a study of blood T cell repertoires in COVID-19. Looking at the study overall: Sources were T cells, B-cell-depleted T cells, or PBMCs; the material itself was cDNA or gDNA.

This clone has more than one count but fewer than ten. The V end was cut by 5 bases, the J end by 8 bases, with 19 bases between. CDR1 is SGHTA, CDR2 FQGNSA, per germline. The CDR3 loop spans 15 amino acids. Clinical histories supplied by participants themselves formed the basis of cohort assignment. Recovery meant two consecutive negative NP/OP PCR tests, professional clearance, or resolved symptoms. Original analysis: Amplified reference gene primers provided the basis for estimating nucleated cell counts. Clones were sequenced by immunoSEQ multiplex PCR, and TCRdb holds only the in-frame ones, with some missing. The D gene and trimming were derived from the DNA, and the V and J assignments and clone size from that table. The table has 150,000 to 190,000 clones, 80% to 90% seen once; the top ten hold around 7%.

The clonotype comes from a man in his forties or fifties who had recovered from COVID-19. The sample taken for sequencing was PBMCs or T cells enriched from blood (not recorded which). J is TRBJ2-1 and V is TRBV7-2; TRBD2 might be the D (7 bases). CDR3 DNA: TGTGCCAGCAGCCAGGCGGGGGCCCTTTTTCATGAGCAGTTCTTC. Amino acids: CASSQAGALFHEQFF.